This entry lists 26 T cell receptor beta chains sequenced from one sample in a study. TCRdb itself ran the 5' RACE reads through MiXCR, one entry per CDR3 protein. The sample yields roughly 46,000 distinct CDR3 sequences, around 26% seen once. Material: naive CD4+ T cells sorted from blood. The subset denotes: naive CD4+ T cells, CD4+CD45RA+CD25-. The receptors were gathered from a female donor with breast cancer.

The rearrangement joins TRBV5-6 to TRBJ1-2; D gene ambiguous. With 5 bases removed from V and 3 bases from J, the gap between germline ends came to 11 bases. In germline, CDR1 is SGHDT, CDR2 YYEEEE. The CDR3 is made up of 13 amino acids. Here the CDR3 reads CASRFYGDYGYTF. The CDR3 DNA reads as TGTGCCAGCAGATTTTACGGGGACTATGGCTACACCTTC.

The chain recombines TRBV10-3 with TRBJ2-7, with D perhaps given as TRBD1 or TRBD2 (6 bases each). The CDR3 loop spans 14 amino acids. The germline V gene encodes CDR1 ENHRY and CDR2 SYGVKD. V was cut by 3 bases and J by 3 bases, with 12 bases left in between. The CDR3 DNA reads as TGTGCCATCAGTGACATAAGGGGGGTCTACGAGCAGTACTTC. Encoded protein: CAISDIRGVYEQYF.

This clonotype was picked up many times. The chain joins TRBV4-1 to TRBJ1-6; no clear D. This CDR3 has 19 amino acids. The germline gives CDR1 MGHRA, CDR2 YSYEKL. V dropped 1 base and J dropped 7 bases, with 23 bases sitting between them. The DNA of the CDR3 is TGCGCCAGCAGCCAAGTTAGATGGGATTTGGGCAGGAAAAATTCACCCCTCCACTTT. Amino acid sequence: CASSQVRWDLGRKNSPLHF.

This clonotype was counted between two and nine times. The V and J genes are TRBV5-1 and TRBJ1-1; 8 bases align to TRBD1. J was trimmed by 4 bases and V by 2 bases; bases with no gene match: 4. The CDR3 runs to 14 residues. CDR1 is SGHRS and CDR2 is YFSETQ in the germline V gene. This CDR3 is CASSFDRGGTEAFF. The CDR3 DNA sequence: TGCGCCAGCAGCTTTGACAGGGGAGGCACTGAAGCTTTCTTT.

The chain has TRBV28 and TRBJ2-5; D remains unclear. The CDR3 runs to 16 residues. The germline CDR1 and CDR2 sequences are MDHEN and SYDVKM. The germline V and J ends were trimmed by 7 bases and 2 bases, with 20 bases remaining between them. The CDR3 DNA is TGTGCCAGCACCCAACAGAACTTCCCCAAACAAGAGACCCAGTACTTC. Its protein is CASTQQNFPKQETQYF. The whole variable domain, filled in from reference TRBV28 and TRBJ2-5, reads DVKVTQSSRYLVKRTGEKVFLECVQDMDHENMFWYRQDPGLGLRLIYFSYDVKMKEKGDIPEGYSVSREKKERFSLILESASTNQTSMYLCASTQQNFPKQETQYFGPGTRLLVL.

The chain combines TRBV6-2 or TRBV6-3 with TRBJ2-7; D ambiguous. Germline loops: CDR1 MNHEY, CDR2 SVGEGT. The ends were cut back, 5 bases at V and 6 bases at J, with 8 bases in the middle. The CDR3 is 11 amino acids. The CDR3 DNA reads TGTGCCAGCAGTCTCCCGGGCGAGCAGTACTTC. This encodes CASSLPGEQYF.

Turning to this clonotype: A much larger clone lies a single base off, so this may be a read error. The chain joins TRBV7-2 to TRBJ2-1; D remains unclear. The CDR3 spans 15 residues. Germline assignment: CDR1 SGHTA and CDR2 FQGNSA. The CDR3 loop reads CAGSLSHSSYNEQFF. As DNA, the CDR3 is TGTGCCGGCAGCTTATCACACAGCTCCTACAATGAGCAGTTCTTC.

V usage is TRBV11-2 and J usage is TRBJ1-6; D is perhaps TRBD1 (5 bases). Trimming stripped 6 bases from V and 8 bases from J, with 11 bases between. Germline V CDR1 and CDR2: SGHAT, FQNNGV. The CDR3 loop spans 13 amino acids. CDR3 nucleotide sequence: TGTGCCAGCAGAAGCGGGGCGGATTCACCCCTCCACTTT. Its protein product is CASRSGADSPLHF.

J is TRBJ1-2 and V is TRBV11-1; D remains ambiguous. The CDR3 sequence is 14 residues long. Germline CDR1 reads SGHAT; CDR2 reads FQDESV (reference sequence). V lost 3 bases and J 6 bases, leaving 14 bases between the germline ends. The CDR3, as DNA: TGTGCCAGCAGCTTCCACCCATCCAAGAATGGCTACACCTTC. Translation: CASSFHPSKNGYTF. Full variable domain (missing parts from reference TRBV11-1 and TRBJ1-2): EAEVAQSPRYKITEKSQAVAFWCDPISGHATLYWYRQILGQGPELLVQFQDESVVDDSQLPKDRFSAERLKGVDSTLKIQPAELGDSAMYLCASSFHPSKNGYTFGSGTRLTVV.

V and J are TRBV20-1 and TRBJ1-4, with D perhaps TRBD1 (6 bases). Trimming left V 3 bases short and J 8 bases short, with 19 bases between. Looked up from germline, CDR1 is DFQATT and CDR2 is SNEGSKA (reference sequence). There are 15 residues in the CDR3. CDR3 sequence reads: CSARDHYRDGEKLFF. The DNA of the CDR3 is TGCAGTGCTAGGGATCACTACAGGGATGGCGAAAAACTGTTTTTT.

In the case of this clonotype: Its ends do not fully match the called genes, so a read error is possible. CDR3 region: CASSVVAGGPDLYSEQFF. DNA for the CDR3: TGTGCCAGCAGCGTGGTAGCGGGGGGGCCGGATCTCTACAGTGAGCAGTTCTTC. The J gene is TRBJ2-1, the V gene TRBV9; 11 nucleotides align to TRBD2. The CDR3 totals 18 residues. CDR1 SGDLS and CDR2 YYNGEE come from the germline V gene.

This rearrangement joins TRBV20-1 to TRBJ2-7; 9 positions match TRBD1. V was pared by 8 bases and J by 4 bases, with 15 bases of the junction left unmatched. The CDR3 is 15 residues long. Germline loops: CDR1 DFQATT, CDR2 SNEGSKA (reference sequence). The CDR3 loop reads CSTQPAGTGIYEQYF. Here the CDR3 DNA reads TGCAGTACCCAACCCGCCGGGACAGGGATTTACGAGCAGTACTTC.

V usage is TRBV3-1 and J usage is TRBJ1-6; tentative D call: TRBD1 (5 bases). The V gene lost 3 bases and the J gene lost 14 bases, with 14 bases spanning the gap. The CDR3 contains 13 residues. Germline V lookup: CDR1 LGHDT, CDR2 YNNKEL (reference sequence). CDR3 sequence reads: CASSHRLGGTLHF. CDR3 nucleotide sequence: TGTGCCAGCAGCCACAGATTGGGGGGAACCCTCCACTTT. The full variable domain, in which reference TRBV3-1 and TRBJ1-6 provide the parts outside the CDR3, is DTAVSQTPKYLVTQMGNDKSIKCEQNLGHDTMYWYKQDSKKFLKIMFSYNNKELIINETVPNRFSPKSPDKAHLNLHINSLELGDSAVYFCASSHRLGGTLHFGNGTRLTVT.

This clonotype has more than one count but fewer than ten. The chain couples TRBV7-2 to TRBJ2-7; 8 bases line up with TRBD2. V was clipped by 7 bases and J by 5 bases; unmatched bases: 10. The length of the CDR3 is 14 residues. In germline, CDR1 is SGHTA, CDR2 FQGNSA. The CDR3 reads CASTSPSGWNEQYF. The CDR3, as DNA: TGTGCCAGCACCTCTCCTAGCGGGTGGAACGAGCAGTACTTC.

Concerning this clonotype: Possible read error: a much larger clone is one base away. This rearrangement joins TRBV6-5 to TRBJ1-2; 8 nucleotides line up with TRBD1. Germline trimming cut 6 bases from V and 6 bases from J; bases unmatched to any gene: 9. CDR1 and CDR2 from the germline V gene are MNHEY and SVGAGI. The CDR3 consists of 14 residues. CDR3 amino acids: CASRARQGFDGYTF. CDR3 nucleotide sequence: TGTGCCAGCAGGGCAAGACAGGGGTTCGATGGCTACACCTTC.

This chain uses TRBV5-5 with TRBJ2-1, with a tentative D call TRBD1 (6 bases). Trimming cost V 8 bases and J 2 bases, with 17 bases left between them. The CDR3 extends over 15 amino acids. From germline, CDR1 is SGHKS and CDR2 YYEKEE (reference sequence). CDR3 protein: CASSQGHHTYNEQFF. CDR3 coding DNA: TGTGCCAGTAGCCAGGGACACCATACCTACAATGAGCAGTTCTTC. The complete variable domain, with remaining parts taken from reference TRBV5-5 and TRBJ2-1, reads DAGVTQSPTHLIKTRGQQVTLRCSPISGHKSVSWYQQVLGQGPQFIFQYYEKEERGRGNFPDRFSARQFPNYSSELNVNALLLGDSALYLCASSQGHHTYNEQFFGPGTRLTVL.

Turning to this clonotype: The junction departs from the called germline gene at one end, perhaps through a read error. The CDR3: CASSLENSGASVLTF. CDR3 DNA sequence: TGCGCCAGCAGCTTGGAGAACTCTGGGGCCAGCGTCCTGACTTTC. The chain employs TRBV5-1 and TRBJ2-6; D is perhaps TRBD1 (5 bases). The CDR3 contains 15 residues. Germline CDR1 is SGHRS and CDR2 is YFSETQ.

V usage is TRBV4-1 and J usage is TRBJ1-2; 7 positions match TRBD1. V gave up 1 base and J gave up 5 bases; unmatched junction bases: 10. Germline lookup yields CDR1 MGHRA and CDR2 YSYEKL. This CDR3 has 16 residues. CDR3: CASSQGVRGQTYGYTF. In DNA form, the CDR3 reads TGCGCCAGCAGCCAAGGAGTGAGGGGACAGACTTATGGCTACACCTTC.

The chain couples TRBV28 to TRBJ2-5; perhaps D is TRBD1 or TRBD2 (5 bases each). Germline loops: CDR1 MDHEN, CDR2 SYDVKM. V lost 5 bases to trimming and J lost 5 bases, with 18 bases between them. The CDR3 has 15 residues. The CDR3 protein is CASSLNGLGDETQYF. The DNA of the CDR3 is TGTGCCAGCAGTCTCAATGGACTTGGGGACGAGACCCAGTACTTC.

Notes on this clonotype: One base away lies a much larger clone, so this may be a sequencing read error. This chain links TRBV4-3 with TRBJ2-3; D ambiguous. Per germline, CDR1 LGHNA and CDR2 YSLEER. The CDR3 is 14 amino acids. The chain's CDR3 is CASSQELAADTQCF. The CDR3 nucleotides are TGCGCCAGCAGCCAAGAATTAGCAGCAGATACGCAGTGTTTT.

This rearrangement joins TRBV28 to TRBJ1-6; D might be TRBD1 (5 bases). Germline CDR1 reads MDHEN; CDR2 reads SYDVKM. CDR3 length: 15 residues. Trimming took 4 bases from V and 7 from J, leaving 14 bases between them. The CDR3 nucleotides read TGTGCCAGCAGTTCGGCCGGGACTCACAATTCACCCCTCCACTTT. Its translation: CASSSAGTHNSPLHF.

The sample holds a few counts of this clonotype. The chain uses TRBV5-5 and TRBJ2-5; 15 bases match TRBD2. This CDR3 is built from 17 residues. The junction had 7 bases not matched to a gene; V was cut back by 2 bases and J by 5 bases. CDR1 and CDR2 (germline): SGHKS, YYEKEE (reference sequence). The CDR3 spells CASSFRSGTSGGETQYF. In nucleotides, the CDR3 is TGTGCCAGCAGCTTCCGCTCCGGGACTAGCGGGGGGGAGACCCAGTACTTC. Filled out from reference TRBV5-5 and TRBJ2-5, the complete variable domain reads DAGVTQSPTHLIKTRGQQVTLRCSPISGHKSVSWYQQVLGQGPQFIFQYYEKEERGRGNFPDRFSARQFPNYSSELNVNALLLGDSALYLCASSFRSGTSGGETQYFGPGTRLLVL.

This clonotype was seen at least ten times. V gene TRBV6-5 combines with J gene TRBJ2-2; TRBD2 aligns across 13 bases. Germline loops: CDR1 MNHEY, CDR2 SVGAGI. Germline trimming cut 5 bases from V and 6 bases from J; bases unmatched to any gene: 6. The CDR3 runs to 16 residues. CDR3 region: CASSQLTSGRPGELFF. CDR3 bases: TGTGCCAGCAGTCAATTGACTAGCGGGAGGCCCGGGGAGCTGTTTTTT.

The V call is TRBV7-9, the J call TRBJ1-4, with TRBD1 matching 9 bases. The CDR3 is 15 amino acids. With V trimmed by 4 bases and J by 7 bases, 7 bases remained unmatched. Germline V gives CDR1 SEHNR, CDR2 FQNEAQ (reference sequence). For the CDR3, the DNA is TGTGCCAGCAGCTCTAACCGGGACAGGGCTGAAAAACTGTTTTTT. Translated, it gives CASSSNRDRAEKLFF.

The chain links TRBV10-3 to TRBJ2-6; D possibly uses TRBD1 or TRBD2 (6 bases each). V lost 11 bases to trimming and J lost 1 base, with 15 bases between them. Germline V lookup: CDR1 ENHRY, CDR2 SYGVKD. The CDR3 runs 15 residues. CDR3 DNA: TGTGCCGTCGCCTTAGGGGGGTCTGGGGCCAACGTCCTGACTTTC. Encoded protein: CAVALGGSGANVLTF.

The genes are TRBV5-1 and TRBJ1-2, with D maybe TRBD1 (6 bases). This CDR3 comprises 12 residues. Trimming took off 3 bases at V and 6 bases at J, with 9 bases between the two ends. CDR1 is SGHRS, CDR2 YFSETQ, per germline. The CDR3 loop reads CASSWDTHGYTF. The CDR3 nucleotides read TGCGCCAGCAGCTGGGACACCCATGGCTACACCTTC.